The sequence of this TCR beta chain was determined in a study of T cell responses to AZD1222 COVID-19 vaccine. General study results and limits: Close to half of all spike-specific TCRs reportedly target regions of the variants that are unmutated. It should be noted that donors were predominantly white British and more often female, and clonal diversity was possibly underestimated. Baseline serology detected seropositivity in only 5 or 6 AZD1222 recipients.

Method: immunoSEQ multiplex PCR; TCRdb's copy keeps in-frame clones and lacks some. The profile covers 150,000 or so clones, with roughly nine tenths appearing a single time and about 5.1% taken by the ten largest. On this clone itself: Its antigen remains unknown.

The CDR3 consists of 15 residues. Germline V gives CDR1 MRHNA, CDR2 SNTAGT. V was clipped by 2 bases and J by 4 bases, with 12 bases between them. Source: peripheral blood, taken on day 0 of MenACWY control vaccination. This TCR was sampled from an adult in good health. The J gene is TRBJ1-5, the V gene TRBV6-4; D remains ambiguous. The CDR3 loop is CASSDDRRLNQPQHF. DNA for the CDR3: TGTGCCAGCAGTGACGATAGGAGGTTGAATCAGCCCCAGCATTTT.